One sample yielded the 11 T cell receptor beta chains listed below, sequenced in a study of blood T cell repertoires in COVID-19. Assay used: immunoSEQ multiplex PCR; TCRdb lists only in-frame clones, some missing. The table has 83,000 or so clones, about 87% seen once; the top ten hold roughly 8%. Sequencing was done on a sample of peripheral blood. The receptor source for this set is a man aged 80 or over with active or convalescent COVID-19.

The J gene is TRBJ1-6, the V gene TRBV6-5; D might be TRBD1 (5 bases). V was cut by 0 bases and J by 7 bases, with 10 bases left in between. Germline-derived CDR1 and CDR2 are MNHEY and SVGAGI. The CDR3 is made up of 15 amino acids. The CDR3 reads CASSYSQGANSPLHF. CDR3 coding DNA: TGTGCCAGCAGTTACTCGCAGGGCGCGAATTCACCCCTCCACTTT.

This chain joins TRBV6-1 and TRBJ1-4; 8 nucleotides match TRBD1. Germline-derived CDR1 and CDR2 are MNHNS and SASEGT. The CDR3 contains 15 residues. J was trimmed by 6 bases and V by 2 bases; bases with no gene match: 5. This chain's CDR3 is CASSEPGTGDEKLFF. CDR3 nucleotides: TGTGCCAGCAGTGAACCCGGGACAGGAGATGAAAAACTGTTTTTT.

In DNA form, the CDR3 reads TGTGCCAGCAGTGATTCAGGTGAAGCCAAAAACATTCAGTACTTC. This codes for CASSDSGEAKNIQYF. The V and J genes are TRBV25-1 and TRBJ2-4, with unresolved D. Trimming removed 3 bases from V and 0 bases from J, with 9 bases in between. This CDR3 has 15 residues. Germline values: CDR1 MGHDK, CDR2 SYGVNS.

The rearrangement links TRBV5-4 to TRBJ1-2, with a tentative D call TRBD1 (5 bases). The CDR3 sequence is 16 residues long. The germline V gene encodes CDR1 SGHNT and CDR2 YYREEE (reference sequence). Deletions cut 1 base from V and 4 bases from J, with 17 bases between. The CDR3 protein is CASSLRSLGGFYGYTF. DNA for the CDR3: TGTGCCAGCAGCTTGCGATCTCTTGGGGGGTTCTATGGCTACACCTTC.

This chain links TRBV6-5 with TRBJ1-2, with TRBD1 matching 9 bases. The CDR3 length is 15 residues. Germline trimming cut 5 bases from V and 2 bases from J; bases unmatched to any gene: 6. Germline CDR1 and CDR2: MNHEY and SVGAGI. This chain's CDR3 is CASSLDRGINYGYTF. DNA for the CDR3: TGTGCCAGCAGTCTTGACAGGGGGATCAACTATGGCTACACCTTC.

The chain recombines TRBV2 with TRBJ2-5; 9 nucleotides agree with TRBD2. The CDR3 contains 16 residues. The germline gives CDR1 SNHLY, CDR2 FYNNEI. Losses at the gene ends were 1 base for V and 6 bases for J; bases not matched to a gene: 9. In DNA, the CDR3 is TGTGCCAGCAGTGAAGGGTCAGGGACTAGCCCTAAGACCCAGTACTTC. Translated: CASSEGSGTSPKTQYF.

The chain uses TRBV11-2 and TRBJ1-2; 7 bases are a match to TRBD1. Germline values: CDR1 SGHAT, CDR2 FQNNGV. There are 13 residues in the CDR3. The ends lost 3 bases at V and 4 bases at J; junction bases unmatched: 2. This chain's CDR3 is CASSFDRAYGYTF. The CDR3 DNA reads as TGTGCCAGCAGCTTTGACAGGGCCTATGGCTACACCTTC.

This chain connects TRBV12-5 to TRBJ2-1, with a tentative D call TRBD2 (6 bases). Per germline, CDR1 LGHNT and CDR2 FRNRAP. There are 16 residues in the CDR3. V was clipped by 1 base and J by 0 bases, with 10 bases between them. CDR3 residues: CASGLADGSSYNEQFF. The CDR3 DNA reads as TGTGCTAGTGGTTTGGCGGACGGGAGCTCCTACAATGAGCAGTTCTTC.

The chain employs TRBV3-1 (or the pseudogene TRBV3-2) and TRBJ1-4, with 7 bases fitting TRBD1. J was trimmed by 4 bases and V by 0 bases; bases with no gene match: 8. There are 17 residues in the CDR3. Germline CDR1 is LGHDT and CDR2 is YNNKEL (reference sequence). As DNA, the CDR3 is TGTGCCAGCAGCCAAGAAGGAGGGGGCTGGGGTAATGAAAAACTGTTTTTT. As protein: CASSQEGGGWGNEKLFF.

CDR3 residues: CASRAPVGQETQYF. CDR3 DNA: TGTGCCAGCAGAGCCCCGGTTGGTCAAGAGACCCAGTACTTC. The rearrangement joins TRBV6-5 to TRBJ2-5; D remains unclear. The CDR3 contains 14 residues. V was cut by 6 bases and J by 2 bases, with 13 bases left in between. Per germline, CDR1 MNHEY and CDR2 SVGAGI.

The chain carries TRBV6-5 and TRBJ1-2; D unresolved. From germline, CDR1 is MNHEY and CDR2 SVGAGI. This CDR3 contains 13 residues. V was cut by 8 bases and J by 5 bases, with 15 bases left in between. The CDR3 loop is CASGKRERYGYTF. The CDR3 coding sequence is TGTGCCAGCGGGAAAAGGGAGCGTTATGGCTACACCTTC.